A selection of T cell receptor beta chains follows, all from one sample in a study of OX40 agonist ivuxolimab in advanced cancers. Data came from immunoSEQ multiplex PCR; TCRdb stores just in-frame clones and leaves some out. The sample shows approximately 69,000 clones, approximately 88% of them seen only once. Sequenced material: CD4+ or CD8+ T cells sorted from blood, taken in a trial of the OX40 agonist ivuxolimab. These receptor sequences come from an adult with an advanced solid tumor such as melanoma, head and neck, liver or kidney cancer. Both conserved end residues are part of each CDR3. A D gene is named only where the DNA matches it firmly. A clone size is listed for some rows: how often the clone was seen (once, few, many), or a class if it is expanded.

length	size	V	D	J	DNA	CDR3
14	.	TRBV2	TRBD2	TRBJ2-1	TGTGCCAGCTATGCGGGGGGGGCCTCCAATGAGCAGTTCTTC	CASYAGGASNEQFF
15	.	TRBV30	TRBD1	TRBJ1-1	TGTGCCTGGAGTCGTACTGGGACAGTGAACACCGAAGCTTTCTTT	CAWSRTGTVNTEAFF
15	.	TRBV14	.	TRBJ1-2	TGTGCCAGCAGCCCCCTACTCACTAGAGTCTATGGCTACACCTTC	CASSPLLTRVYGYTF
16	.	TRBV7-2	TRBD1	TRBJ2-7	TGTGCCAGCAGGCGAACCGGGACAGGTAGTTCCTACGAGCAGTACTTC	CASRRTGTGSSYEQYF
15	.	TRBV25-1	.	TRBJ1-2	TGTGCCAGCAGCGACCTCAGGGCCTCTAACTATGGCTACACCTTC	CASSDLRASNYGYTF
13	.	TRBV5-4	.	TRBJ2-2	TGTGCCAGCAGCCCCGACAGCACCGGGGAGCTGTTTTTT	CASSPDSTGELFF
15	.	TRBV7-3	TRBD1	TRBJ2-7	TGTGCCAGCAGCAGATACAGGGGGCCATCCTACGAGCAGTACTTC	CASSRYRGPSYEQYF
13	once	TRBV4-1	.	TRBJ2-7	TGCGCCAGCAGCCACCTCTACAGGGACGAGCAGTACTTC	CASSHLYRDEQYF
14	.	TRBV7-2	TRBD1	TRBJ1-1	TGTGCCAGCACCCAACAGGGGACCTACACTGAAGCTTTCTTT	CASTQQGTYTEAFF
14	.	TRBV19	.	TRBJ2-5	TGTGCCAGTAGTTTCCGGGACTACCAAGAGACCCAGTACTTC	CASSFRDYQETQYF
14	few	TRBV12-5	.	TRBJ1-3	TGTGCTAGTGGTTCCGGATCGTCTGGAAACACCATATATTTT	CASGSGSSGNTIYF
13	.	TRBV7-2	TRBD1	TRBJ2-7	TGTGCCAGCAGCCCGCAGGGGGCCTACGAGCAGTACTTC	CASSPQGAYEQYF
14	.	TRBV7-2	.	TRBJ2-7	TGTGCCAGCAGCTTATTGGGGGGAAACTACGAGCAGTACTTC	CASSLLGGNYEQYF
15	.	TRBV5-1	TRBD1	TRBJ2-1	TGCGCCAGCAGCAGCACGGGACAGATTTACAATGAGCAGTTCTTC	CASSSTGQIYNEQFF
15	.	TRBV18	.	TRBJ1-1	TGTGCCAGCTCCCGAAATATTAGGGAATTAGCTGAAGCTTTCTTT	CASSRNIRELAEAFF
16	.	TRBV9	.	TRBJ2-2	TGTGCCAGCAGCCCCCGAGGGTGGTCGAACACCGGGGAGCTGTTTTTT	CASSPRGWSNTGELFF
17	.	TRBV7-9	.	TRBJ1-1	TGTGCCAGCAGCCGCTGGGAGGGTGGCTTAATGAACACTGAAGCTTTCTTT	CASSRWEGGLMNTEAFF
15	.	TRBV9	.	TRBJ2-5	TGTGCCAGCAGCGTATCAGGGGCCGGGAAAGAGACCCAGTACTTC	CASSVSGAGKETQYF
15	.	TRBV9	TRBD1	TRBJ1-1	TGTGCCAGCAGCACCGGGACAGGGGGAGGCACTGAAGCTTTCTTT	CASSTGTGGGTEAFF
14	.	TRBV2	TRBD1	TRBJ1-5	TGTGCCAGCAGTGATGGGACAGCCAATCAGCCCCAGCATTTT	CASSDGTANQPQHF
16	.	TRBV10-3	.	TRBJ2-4	TGTGCCATCAGTGAGCGTCAGGGAGTAACCAAAAACATTCAGTACTTC	CAISERQGVTKNIQYF
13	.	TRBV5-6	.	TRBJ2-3	TGTGCCAGCAGCTTGGCGGCGGCGGGTACGCAGTATTTT	CASSLAAAGTQYF
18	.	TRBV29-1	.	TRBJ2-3	TGCAGCGTCCTCCCTGTAGCAGGGCTTCTTAGGAGCACAGATACGCAGTATTTT	CSVLPVAGLLRSTDTQYF
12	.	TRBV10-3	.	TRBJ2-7	TGTGCCTCGCGGTTCGAGGGGGGCGAGCAGTACTTC	CASRFEGGEQYF
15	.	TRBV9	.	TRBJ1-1	TGTGCCAGCAGCGCCCTCCGGTCCGGGAGAACTGAAGCTTTCTTT	CASSALRSGRTEAFF
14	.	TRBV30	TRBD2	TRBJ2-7	TGTGCCTGGAGTGTATATGGACTAGCAGCCGAGCAGTACTTC	CAWSVYGLAAEQYF
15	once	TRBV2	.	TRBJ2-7	TGTGCCAGCAGTTTTAACTACAAACCTTCCTACGAGCAGTACTTC	CASSFNYKPSYEQYF
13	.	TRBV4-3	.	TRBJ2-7	TGCGCCAGCAGCCAAGAACAGGGTTACGAGCAGTACTTC	CASSQEQGYEQYF
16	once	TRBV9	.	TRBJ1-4	TGTGCCAGCAGCGTAGGGGTACAGGGTAGGGATGAAAAACTGTTTTTT	CASSVGVQGRDEKLFF
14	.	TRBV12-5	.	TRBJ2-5	TGTGCTAGTGGTTTGGGACAGTACCAAGAGACCCAGTACTTC	CASGLGQYQETQYF
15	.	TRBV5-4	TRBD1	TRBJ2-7	TGTGCCAGCAGCAGAACCGGGACAGGGGGCGGCGAGCAGTACTTC	CASSRTGTGGGEQYF
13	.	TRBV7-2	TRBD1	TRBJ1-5	TGTGCCAGCAGCCTCCAGGGGGCCCAGCCCCAGCATTTT	CASSLQGAQPQHF
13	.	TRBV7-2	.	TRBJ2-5	TGTGCCAGCAGCTTTTCCCTCCAAGAGACCCAGTACTTC	CASSFSLQETQYF
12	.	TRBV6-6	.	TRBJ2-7	TGTGCCAGCACTTGGGGAGCCTACGAGCAGTACTTC	CASTWGAYEQYF
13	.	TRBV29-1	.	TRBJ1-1	TGCAGCGTTGGCGCAGGGAGAGGAACTGAAGCTTTCTTT	CSVGAGRGTEAFF
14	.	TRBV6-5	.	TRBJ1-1	TGTGCCAGCAGTTACGGACGTAGGAACACTGAAGCTTTCTTT	CASSYGRRNTEAFF
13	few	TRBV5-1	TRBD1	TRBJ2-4	TGCGCCAGCAGTTGGGACAGGGTCGGCATTCAGTACTTC	CASSWDRVGIQYF
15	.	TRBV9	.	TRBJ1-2	TGTGCCAGCACCCGAAGAGGGGGTGGCGGCGGAGACTACACCTTC	CASTRRGGGGGDYTF
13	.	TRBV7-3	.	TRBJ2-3	TGTGCCAGCAGCTTAGGTATAGTGGATACGCAGTATTTT	CASSLGIVDTQYF
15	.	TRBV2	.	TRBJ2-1	TGTGCCAGCAGTGATGTAGCCTGGTCCTACAATGAGCAGTTCTTC	CASSDVAWSYNEQFF
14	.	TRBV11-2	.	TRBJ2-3	TGTGCCAGCAGTTCGGGTTGGGGCACAGATACGCAGTATTTT	CASSSGWGTDTQYF
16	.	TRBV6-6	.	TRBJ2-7	TGTGCCAGCAGTTATGATGGACAGCGTGGAACCTACGAGCAGTACTTC	CASSYDGQRGTYEQYF
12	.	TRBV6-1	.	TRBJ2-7	TGTGCCAGCAGTCCGGGGAACTACGAGCAGTACTTC	CASSPGNYEQYF
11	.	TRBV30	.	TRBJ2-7	TGTGCCTGGAGTGGGGACCACGAGCAGTACTTC	CAWSGDHEQYF
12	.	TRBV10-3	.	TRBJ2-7	TGTGCCATCAGCCTAGCCTTCAACGAGCAGTACTTC	CAISLAFNEQYF
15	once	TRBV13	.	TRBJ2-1	TGTGCCAGCAGCCCGGGGCAGGGCTCCTACAATGAGCAGTTCTTC	CASSPGQGSYNEQFF
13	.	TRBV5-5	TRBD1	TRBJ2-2	TGTGCCAGCAGCTTACAGGGGACCGGGGAGCTGTTTTTT	CASSLQGTGELFF
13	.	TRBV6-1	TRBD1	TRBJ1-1	TGTGCCAGCAGGGCAGGGGGCTTCACTGAAGCTTTCTTT	CASRAGGFTEAFF
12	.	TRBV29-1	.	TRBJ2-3	TGCAGCGTTGAGGCAAACACAGATACGCAGTATTTT	CSVEANTDTQYF
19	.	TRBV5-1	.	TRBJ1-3	TGCGCCAGCAGCCCAATCCGACAGCGCCCCTCAAGCTCTGGAAACACCATATATTTT	CASSPIRQRPSSSGNTIYF
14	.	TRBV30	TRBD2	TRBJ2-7	TGTGCCTGGAGTAAGCGACTAGCGGGCTACGAGCAGTACTTC	CAWSKRLAGYEQYF
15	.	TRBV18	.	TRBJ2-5	TGTGCCAGCTCACCCCGGCAGGAAGGGGGAGAGACCCAGTACTTC	CASSPRQEGGETQYF